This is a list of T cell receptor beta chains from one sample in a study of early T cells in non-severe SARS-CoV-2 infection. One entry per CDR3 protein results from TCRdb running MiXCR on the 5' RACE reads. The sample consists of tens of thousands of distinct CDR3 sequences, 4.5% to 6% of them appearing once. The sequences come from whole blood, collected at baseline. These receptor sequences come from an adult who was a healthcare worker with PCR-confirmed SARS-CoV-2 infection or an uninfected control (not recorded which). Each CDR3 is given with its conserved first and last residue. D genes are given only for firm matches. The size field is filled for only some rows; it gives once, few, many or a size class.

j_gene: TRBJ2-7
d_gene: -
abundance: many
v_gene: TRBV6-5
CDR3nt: TGTGCCAGCAGTTACTTCCCCAATAGCGGCGGCGAGCAGTACTTC
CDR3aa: CASSYFPNSGGEQYF

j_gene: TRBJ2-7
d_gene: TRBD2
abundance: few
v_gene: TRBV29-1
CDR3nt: TGCAGCGTCTCCAGCGGGAGGCCCTCCTACGAGCAGTACTTC
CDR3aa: CSVSSGRPSYEQYF

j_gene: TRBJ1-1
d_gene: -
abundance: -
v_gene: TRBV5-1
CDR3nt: TGCGCCAGCAGCTTGGTTGTACAGGGAACTGAAGCTTTCTTT
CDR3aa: CASSLVVQGTEAFF

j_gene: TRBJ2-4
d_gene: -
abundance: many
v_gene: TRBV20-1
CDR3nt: TGCAGTGCTAGAGACGGAGACAGACCGAAAAACATTCAGTACTTC
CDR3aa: CSARDGDRPKNIQYF

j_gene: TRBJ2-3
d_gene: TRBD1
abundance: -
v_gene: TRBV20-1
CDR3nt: TGCAGTGCCCCCCCCCCAGGGGGTACAGATACGCAGTATTTT
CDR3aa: CSAPPPGGTDTQYF

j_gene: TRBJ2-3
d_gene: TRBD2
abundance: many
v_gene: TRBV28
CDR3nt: TGTGCCAGCAGAGTTTTAGCGGGAGGGTACACAGATACGCAGTATTTT
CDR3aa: CASRVLAGGYTDTQYF

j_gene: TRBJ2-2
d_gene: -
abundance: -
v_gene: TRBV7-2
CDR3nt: TGTGTCAGCAGCTCCCTACCGAACACCGGGGAGCTGTTTTTT
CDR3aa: CVSSSLPNTGELFF

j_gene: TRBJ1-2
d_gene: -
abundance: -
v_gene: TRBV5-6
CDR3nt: TGTGCCAGCACCTCTTGGAGGGGCCTACTCTATGGCTACACCTTC
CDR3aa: CASTSWRGLLYGYTF

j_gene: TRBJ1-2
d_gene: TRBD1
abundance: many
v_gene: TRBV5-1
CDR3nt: TGCGCCAGCAGCGCGAGCCGGGACAGGGACGGTCCTAACTATGGCTACACCTTC
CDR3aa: CASSASRDRDGPNYGYTF

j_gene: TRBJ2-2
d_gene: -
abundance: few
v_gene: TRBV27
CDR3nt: TGTGCCAGCAGTCCTCTGGTCCTTCCAGACACCGGGGAGCTGTTTTTT
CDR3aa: CASSPLVLPDTGELFF

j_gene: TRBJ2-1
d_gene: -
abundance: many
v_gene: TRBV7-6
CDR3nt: TGTGCCAGCAGCTTCGGCGGAGACAATGAGCAGTTCTTC
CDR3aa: CASSFGGDNEQFF

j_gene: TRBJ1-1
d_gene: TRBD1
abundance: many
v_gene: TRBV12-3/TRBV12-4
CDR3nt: TGTGCCAGCAGACAACAGGGACAGCGTTTAGGTGTTGCTTTCTTT
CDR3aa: CASRQQGQRLGVAFF

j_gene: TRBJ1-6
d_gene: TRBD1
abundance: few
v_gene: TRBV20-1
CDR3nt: TGCAGTGCTGATCCATCCCGGGACAGGGGATGGGAAAATTCACCCCTCCACTTT
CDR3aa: CSADPSRDRGWENSPLHF

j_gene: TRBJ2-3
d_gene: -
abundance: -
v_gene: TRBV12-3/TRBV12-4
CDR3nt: TGTGCCAGCAGGCGCCGCACAGATACGCAGTATTTT
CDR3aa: CASRRRTDTQYF

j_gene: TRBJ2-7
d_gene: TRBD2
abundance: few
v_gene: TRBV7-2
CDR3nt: TGTGCCAGCAGCCCCACCGGGAGGGGTAAAACCTACGAGCAGTACTTC
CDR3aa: CASSPTGRGKTYEQYF

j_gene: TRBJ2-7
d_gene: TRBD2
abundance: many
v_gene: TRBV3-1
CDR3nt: TGTGCCAGCAGCCAAGGACGGGGGGAGTACGAGCAGTACTTC
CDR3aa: CASSQGRGEYEQYF

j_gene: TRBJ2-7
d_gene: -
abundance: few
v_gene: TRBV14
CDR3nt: TGTGCCAGCAGCCAAGGCCGCAGGAACTCCTACGAGCAGTACTTC
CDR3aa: CASSQGRRNSYEQYF

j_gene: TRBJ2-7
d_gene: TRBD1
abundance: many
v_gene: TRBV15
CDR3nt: TGTGCCACCAGCAGAGGCGGACAGGGGGGATTATCTAAGTACGAGCAGTACTTC
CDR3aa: CATSRGGQGGLSKYEQYF

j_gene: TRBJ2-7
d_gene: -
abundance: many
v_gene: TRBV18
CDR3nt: TGTGCCAGCTCACCACCGGACAGAGCGTACTACGAGCAGTACTTC
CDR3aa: CASSPPDRAYYEQYF

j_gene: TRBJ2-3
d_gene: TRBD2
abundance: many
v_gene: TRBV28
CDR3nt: TGTGCCAGCAGTTCAGCGGGGTCCACAGATACGCAGTATTTT
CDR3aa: CASSSAGSTDTQYF

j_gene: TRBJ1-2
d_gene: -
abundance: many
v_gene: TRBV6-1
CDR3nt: TGTGCCAGCAGTTTGGGCCTGAACTATGGCTACACCTTC
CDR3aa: CASSLGLNYGYTF

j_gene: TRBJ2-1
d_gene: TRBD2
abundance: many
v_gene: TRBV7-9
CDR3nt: TGTGCCAGCAGCATTCTAGCGGGAGACTACAATGAGCAGTTCTTC
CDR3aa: CASSILAGDYNEQFF

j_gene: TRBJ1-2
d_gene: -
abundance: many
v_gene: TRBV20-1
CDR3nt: TGCAGTGCTTCGACAGCCAACATCTATGGCTACACCTTC
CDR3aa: CSASTANIYGYTF

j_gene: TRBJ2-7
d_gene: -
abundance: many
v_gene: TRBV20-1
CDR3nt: TGCAGTGCTAGAGTCAGACCCACCTACGAGCAGTACTTC
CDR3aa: CSARVRPTYEQYF

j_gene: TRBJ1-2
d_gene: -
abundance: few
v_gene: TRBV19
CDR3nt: TGTGCCATCAGGGGTCAGGGCTCGGGCTATGGCTACACCTTC
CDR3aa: CAIRGQGSGYGYTF

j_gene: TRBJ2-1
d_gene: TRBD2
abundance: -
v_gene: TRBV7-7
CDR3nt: TGTGCCAGCAGCCAGGGGACTAGCGGGAGGACTGGGGAGCAGTTCTTC
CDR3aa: CASSQGTSGRTGEQFF

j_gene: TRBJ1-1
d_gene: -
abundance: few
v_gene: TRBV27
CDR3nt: TGTGCCAGCAGTTTTAACGTTTGGACTGAAGCTTTCTTT
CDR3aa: CASSFNVWTEAFF

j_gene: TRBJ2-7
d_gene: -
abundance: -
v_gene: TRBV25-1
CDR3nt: TGTGCCAGCAGGGGGTTAGGGCGTTACTCCTACGAGCAGTACTTC
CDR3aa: CASRGLGRYSYEQYF